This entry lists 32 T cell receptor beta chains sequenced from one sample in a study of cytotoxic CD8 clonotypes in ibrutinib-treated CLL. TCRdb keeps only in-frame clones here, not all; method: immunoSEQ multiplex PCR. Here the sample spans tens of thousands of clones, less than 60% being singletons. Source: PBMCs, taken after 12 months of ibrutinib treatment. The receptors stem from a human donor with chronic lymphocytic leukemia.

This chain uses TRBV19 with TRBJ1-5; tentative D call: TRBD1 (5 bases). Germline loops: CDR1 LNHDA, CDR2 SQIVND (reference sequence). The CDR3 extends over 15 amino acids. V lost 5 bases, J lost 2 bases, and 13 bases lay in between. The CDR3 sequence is CASSVRGMGNQPQHF. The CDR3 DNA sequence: TGTGCCAGTAGTGTCCGGGGGATGGGCAATCAGCCCCAGCATTTT.

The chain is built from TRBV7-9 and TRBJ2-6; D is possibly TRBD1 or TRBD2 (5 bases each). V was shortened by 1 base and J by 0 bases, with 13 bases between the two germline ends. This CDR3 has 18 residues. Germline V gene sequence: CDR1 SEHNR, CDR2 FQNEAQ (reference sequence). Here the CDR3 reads CASSLEGRGTSGANVLTF. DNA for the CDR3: TGTGCCAGCAGCTTAGAAGGACGAGGGACCTCTGGGGCCAACGTCCTGACTTTC.

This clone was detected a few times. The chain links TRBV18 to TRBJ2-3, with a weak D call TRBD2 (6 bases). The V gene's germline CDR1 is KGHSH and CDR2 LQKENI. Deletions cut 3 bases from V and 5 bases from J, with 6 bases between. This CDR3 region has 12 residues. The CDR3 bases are TGTGCCAGCTCACCGCGGGAAGATACGCAGTATTTT. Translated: CASSPREDTQYF.

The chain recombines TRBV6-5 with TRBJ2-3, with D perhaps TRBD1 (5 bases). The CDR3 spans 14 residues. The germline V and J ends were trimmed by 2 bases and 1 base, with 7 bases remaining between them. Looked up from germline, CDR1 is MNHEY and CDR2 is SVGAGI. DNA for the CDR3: TGTGCCAGCAGTTACGGACAACGCACAGATACGCAGTATTTT. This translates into CASSYGQRTDTQYF.

CDR3 sequence (DNA): TGCAGCGTTACTTTTACAGCAGCCAAAAACATTCAGTACTTC. Its translation is CSVTFTAAKNIQYF. The V and J genes are TRBV29-1 and TRBJ2-4; D remains ambiguous. The CDR3 is 14 residues long. Per the germline V gene, CDR1 is SQVTM and CDR2 is ANQGSEA. V was cut by 5 bases and J by 0 bases, with 11 bases left in between.

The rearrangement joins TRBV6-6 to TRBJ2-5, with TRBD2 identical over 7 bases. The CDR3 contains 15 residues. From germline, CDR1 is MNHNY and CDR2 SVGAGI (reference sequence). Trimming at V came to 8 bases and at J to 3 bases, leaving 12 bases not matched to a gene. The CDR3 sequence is CASRNQREIKETQYF. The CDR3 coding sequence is TGTGCCAGCCGGAACCAGCGGGAAATCAAAGAGACCCAGTACTTC.

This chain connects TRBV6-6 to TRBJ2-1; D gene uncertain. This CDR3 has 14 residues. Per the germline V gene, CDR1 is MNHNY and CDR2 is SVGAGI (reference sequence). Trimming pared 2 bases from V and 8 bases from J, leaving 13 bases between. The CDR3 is CASSYPRRFDEQFF. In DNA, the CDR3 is TGTGCCAGCAGTTACCCGCGACGGTTCGATGAGCAGTTCTTC.

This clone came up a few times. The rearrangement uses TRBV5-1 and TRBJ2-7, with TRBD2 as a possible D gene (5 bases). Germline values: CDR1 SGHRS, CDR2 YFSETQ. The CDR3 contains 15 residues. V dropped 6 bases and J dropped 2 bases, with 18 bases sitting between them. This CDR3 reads CASTPGGGYTYEQYF. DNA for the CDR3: TGCGCCAGCACCCCCGGCGGAGGCTACACCTACGAGCAGTACTTC.

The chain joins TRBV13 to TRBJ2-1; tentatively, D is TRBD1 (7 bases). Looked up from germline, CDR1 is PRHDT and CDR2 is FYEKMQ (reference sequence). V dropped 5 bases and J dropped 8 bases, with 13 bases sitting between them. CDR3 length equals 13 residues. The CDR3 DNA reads TGTGCCAGCAGCCCGACTAGGGGGCATGAGCAGTTCTTC. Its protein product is CASSPTRGHEQFF.

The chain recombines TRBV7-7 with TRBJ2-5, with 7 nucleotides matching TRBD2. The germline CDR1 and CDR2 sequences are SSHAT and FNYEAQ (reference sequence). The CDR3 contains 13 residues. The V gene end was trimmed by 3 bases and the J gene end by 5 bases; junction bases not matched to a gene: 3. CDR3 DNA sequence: TGTGCCAGCAGCTTCCAGCGGGGTGAGACCCAGTACTTC. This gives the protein CASSFQRGETQYF.

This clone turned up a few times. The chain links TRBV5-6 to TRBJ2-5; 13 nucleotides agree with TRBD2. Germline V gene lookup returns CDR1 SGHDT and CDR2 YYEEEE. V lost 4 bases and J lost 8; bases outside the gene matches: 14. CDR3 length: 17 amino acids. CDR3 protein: CASSTKTSGGTKRTQYF. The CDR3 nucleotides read TGTGCCAGCAGCACGAAGACTAGCGGGGGGACCAAGAGAACCCAGTACTTC.

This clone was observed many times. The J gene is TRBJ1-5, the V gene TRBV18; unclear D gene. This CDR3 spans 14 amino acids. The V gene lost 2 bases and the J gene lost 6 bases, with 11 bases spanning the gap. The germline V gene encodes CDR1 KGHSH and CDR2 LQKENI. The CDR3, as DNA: TGTGCCAGCTCACCAGCACAGCATGGTCAGCCCCAGCATTTT. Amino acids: CASSPAQHGQPQHF.

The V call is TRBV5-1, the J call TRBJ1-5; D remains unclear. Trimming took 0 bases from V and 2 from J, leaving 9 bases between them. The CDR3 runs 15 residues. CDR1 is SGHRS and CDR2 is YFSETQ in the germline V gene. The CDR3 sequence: CASSLDGMGNQPQHF. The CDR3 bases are TGCGCCAGCAGCTTGGACGGGATGGGCAATCAGCCCCAGCATTTT.

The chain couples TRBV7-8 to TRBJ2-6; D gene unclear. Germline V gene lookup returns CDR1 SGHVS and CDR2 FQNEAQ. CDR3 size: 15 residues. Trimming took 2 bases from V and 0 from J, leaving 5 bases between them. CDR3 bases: TGTGCCAGCAGCTTAACAGACTCTGGGGCCAACGTCCTGACTTTC. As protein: CASSLTDSGANVLTF.

In DNA form, the CDR3 reads TGTGCCAGCACCTCCAGGGGCGATAGCTCCTACGAGCAGTACGTC. This gives the protein CASTSRGDSSYEQYV. The rearrangement links TRBV6-7 to TRBJ2-7; maybe TRBD1 (6 bases). TRBV6-7 is filed as an ORF, its function uncertain. V was pared by 7 bases and J by 0 bases, with 16 bases between. CDR3 length equals 15 residues.

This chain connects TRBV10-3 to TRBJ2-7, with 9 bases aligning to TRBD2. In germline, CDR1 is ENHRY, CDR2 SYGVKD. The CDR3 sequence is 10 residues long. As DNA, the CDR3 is TGCGCCAGCGGGAGGTACGAGCAGTACGTC. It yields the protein CASGRYEQYV.

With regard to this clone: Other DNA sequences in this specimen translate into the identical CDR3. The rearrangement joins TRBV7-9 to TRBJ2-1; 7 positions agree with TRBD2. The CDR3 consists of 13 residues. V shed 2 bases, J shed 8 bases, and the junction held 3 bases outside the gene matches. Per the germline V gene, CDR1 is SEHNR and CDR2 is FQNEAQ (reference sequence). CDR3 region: CASSLSSGYEQFF. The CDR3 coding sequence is TGTGCCAGCAGCTTATCTAGCGGCTATGAGCAGTTCTTC. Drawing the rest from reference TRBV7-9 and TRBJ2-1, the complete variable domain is DTGVSQNPRHKITKRGQNVTFRCDPISEHNRLYWYRQTLGQGPEFLTYFQNEAQLEKSRLLSDRFSAERPKGSFSTLEIQRTEQGDSAMYLCASSLSSGYEQFFGPGTRLTVL.

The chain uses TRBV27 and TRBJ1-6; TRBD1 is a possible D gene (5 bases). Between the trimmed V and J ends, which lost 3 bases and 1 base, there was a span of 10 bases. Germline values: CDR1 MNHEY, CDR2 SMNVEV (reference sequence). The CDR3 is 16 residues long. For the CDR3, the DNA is TGTGCCAGCAGTTTGGCAGGGTTATCCTATAATTCACCCCTCCACTTT. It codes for CASSLAGLSYNSPLHF.

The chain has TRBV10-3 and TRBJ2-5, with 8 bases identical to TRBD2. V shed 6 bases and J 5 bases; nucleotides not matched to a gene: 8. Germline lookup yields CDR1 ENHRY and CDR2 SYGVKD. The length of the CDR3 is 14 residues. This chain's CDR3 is CAISDSGNSETQYF. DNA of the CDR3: TGTGCCATCAGCGATAGCGGGAATAGTGAGACCCAGTACTTC.

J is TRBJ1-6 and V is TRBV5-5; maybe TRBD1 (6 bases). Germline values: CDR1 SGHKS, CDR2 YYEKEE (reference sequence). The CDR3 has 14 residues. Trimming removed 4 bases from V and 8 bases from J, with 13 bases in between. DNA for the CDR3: TGTGCCAGCAGCCTGGACGGACAGTATTCACCCCTCCACTTT. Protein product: CASSLDGQYSPLHF. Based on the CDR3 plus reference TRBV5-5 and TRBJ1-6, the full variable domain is DAGVTQSPTHLIKTRGQQVTLRCSPISGHKSVSWYQQVLGQGPQFIFQYYEKEERGRGNFPDRFSARQFPNYSSELNVNALLLGDSALYLCASSLDGQYSPLHFGNGTRLTVT.

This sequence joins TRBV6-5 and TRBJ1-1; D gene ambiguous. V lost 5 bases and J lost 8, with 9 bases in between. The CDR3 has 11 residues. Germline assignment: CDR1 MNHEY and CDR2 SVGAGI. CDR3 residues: CASSTPIEAFF. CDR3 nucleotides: TGTGCCAGCAGTACCCCGATCGAAGCTTTCTTT.

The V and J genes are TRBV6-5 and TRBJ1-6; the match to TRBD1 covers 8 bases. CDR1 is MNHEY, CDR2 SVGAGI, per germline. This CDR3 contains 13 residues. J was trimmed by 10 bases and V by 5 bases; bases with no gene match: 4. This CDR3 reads CASSPDRGSPLHF. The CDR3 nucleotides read TGTGCCAGCAGTCCCGACAGGGGATCACCCCTCCACTTT.

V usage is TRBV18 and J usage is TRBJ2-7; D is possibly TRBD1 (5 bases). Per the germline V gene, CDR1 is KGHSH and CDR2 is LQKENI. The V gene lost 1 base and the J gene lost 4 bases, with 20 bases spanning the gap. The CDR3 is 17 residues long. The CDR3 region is CASSPLPGNYRSYEQYF. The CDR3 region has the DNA TGTGCCAGCTCACCACTTCCAGGGAATTACAGATCTTACGAGCAGTACTTC.

The CDR3 DNA reads as TGTGCCAGCAGCTCCCTCCTTGATGAAAAACTGTTTTTT. Its translation: CASSSLLDEKLFF. The chain joins TRBV6-6 to TRBJ1-4, with D hard to call. Germline V lookup: CDR1 MNHNY, CDR2 SVGAGI (reference sequence). The CDR3 has 13 residues. V gave up 6 bases and J gave up 6 bases, with 11 bases separating them.

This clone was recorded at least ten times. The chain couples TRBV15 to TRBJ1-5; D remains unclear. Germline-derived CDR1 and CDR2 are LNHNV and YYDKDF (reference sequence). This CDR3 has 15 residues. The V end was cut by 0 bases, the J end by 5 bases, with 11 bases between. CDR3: CATSRDRGEHQPQHF. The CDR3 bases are TGTGCCACCAGCAGAGATCGGGGTGAGCATCAGCCCCAGCATTTT. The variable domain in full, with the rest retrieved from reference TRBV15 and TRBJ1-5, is DAMVIQNPRYQVTQFGKPVTLSCSQTLNHNVMYWYQQKSSQAPKLLFHYYDKDFNNEADTPDNFQSRRPNTSFCFLDIRSPGLGDTAMYLCATSRDRGEHQPQHFGDGTRLSIL.

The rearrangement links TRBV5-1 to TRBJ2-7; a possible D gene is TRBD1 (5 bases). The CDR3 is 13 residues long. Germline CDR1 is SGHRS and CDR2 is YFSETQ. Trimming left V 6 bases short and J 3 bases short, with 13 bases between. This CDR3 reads CASTPTARYEQYV. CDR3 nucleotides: TGCGCCAGCACTCCGACAGCCCGCTACGAGCAGTACGTC.

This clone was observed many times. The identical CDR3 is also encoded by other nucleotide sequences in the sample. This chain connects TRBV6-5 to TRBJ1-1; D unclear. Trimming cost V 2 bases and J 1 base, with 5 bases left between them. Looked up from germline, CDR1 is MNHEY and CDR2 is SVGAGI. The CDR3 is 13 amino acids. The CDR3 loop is CASSYRGNTEAFF. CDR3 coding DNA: TGTGCCAGCAGTTACCGGGGGAACACTGAAGCTTTCTTT.

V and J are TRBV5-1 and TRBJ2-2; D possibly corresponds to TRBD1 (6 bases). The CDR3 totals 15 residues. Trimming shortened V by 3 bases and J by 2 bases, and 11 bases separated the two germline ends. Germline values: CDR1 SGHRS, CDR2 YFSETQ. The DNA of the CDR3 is TGCGCCAGCAGCTGGGGACACCTTAACACCGGGGAGCTGTTTTTT. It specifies CASSWGHLNTGELFF.

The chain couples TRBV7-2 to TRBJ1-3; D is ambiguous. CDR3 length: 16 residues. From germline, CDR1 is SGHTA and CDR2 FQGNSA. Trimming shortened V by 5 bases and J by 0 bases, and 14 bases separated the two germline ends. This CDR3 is CASSQEPGYSGNTIYF. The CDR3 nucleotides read TGTGCCAGCAGCCAAGAGCCGGGCTACTCTGGAAACACCATATATTTT.

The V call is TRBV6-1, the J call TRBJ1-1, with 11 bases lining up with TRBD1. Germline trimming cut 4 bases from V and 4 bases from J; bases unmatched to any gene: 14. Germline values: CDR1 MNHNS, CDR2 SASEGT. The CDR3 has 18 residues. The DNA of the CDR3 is TGTGCCAGCAGTGTTGGCAGCGGACAGGGGGCCCTGAGCACTGAAGCTTTCTTT. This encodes CASSVGSGQGALSTEAFF.

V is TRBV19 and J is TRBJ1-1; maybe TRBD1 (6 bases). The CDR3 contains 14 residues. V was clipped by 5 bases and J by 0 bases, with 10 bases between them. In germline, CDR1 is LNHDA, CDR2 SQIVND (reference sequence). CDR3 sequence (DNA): TGTGCCAGTAGTCATGGACAGATGAACACTGAAGCTTTCTTT. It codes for CASSHGQMNTEAFF.

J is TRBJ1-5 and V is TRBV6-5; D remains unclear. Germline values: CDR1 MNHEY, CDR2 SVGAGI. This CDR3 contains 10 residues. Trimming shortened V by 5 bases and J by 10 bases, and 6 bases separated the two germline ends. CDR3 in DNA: TGTGCCAGCAGTGAAGGCCCCCAGCATTTT. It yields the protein CASSEGPQHF.